This TCR beta chain was captured in a study of cytomegalovirus exposure and HLA in healthy donors. The method was immunoSEQ multiplex PCR; TCRdb's version includes in-frame clones alone and lacks a portion of them. The table includes 100,000 to 120,000 clones, around nine tenths detected once. The CDR3 is 16 amino acids. In germline, CDR1 is LGHNA, CDR2 YNFKEQ. V gave up 3 bases and J gave up 0 bases, with 15 bases separating them. This TCR was sampled from a woman aged 18-29 years in good health and CMV-seronegative. The sample comprised PBMCs. The genes are TRBV4-2 and TRBJ2-7; TRBD1 might be the D (5 bases). In DNA, the CDR3 is TGTGCCAGCAGCCACCTATCATACAGGAACTCCTACGAGCAGTACTTC. The encoded protein is CASSHLSYRNSYEQYF.